This TCR beta chain was recorded in a study of breast tumors, draining lymph nodes, adjacent tissues. Study-wide results and caveats: Tumor TCR diversity was below lymph nodes but above nontumor tissue. The data were judged consistent with most tumor T cells coming from lymph node and expanding in tumor.

TCRdb independently ran MiXCR on the multiplex PCR reads; one entry per CDR3 protein. The table shows some 140,000 distinct CDR3 sequences, with about 20% occurring only once. Samples came from axillary lymph nodes draining the breast cancer. CDR1 is KGHDR, CDR2 SFDVKD, per germline. There are 16 residues in the CDR3. With V trimmed by 4 bases and J by 1 base, 5 bases remained unmatched. The table lists this clonotype with a few counts. As yet, its antigen is unknown. This clonotype was obtained from a female donor with breast cancer. Some clones in this sample may be carry-over from other donors' samples. The material sequenced was axillary lymph node tissue. V usage is TRBV24-1 and J usage is TRBJ2-5; 10 nucleotides match TRBD1. CDR3: CATSDLGQGTQETQYF. As DNA, the CDR3 is TGTGCCACCAGTGACCTGGGACAGGGGACCCAAGAGACCCAGTACTTC.